A single TCR beta chain is shown here with its context. Its antigen is currently not known. No much larger clonotype is one base removed from it; base qualities were not supplied. The library was obtained by the immunoSEQ multiplex PCR assay. For the multiplex PCR, a mixture combining 60 forward primers for TCR Vbeta segments and 13 reverse primers for TCR Jbeta segments was used. The CDR3 region of rearranged TCR beta genes was amplified from genomic DNA by a multiplex PCR assay. On the Illumina HiSeq System, the amplified TCR beta libraries were sequenced as 87-base-pair reads. For the original study's pipeline: Across the roughly 600 repertoires, a later analysis counted approximately 83 million unique TCR beta chains, 9 million to 14 million of which were shared by at least two donors. Raw reads were error-corrected and collapsed into unique sequences with a nearest-neighbor algorithm that merged closely related sequences to remove PCR and sequencing errors. V, D and J gene segments were assigned by aligning CDR3 sequences to IMGT reference sequences. For a sequence to be retained, a match of at least six nucleotides was required to both a V gene segment and a J gene segment. A rearrangement counted as productive if the CDR3 had no stop codons and remained in frame with V and J, and every other rearrangement counted as non-productive. Following IMGT convention, CDR3 was defined as the stretch from the second conserved V-encoded cysteine to the conserved J-encoded phenylalanine. Sequences without an unambiguous match to a single V gene segment were excluded from the earlier analysis of about 630 of the donors. An earlier analysis of 500 to 600 of the donors classified V segments as functional when productive rearrangements were above 56.7% and as segregating when the standard deviation between donors was above 5%. To diagnose cytomegalovirus status from the catalog of TCR beta chain sequences, a statistical classification framework was built. V and J gene assignment, in a later analysis, came from comparing TCR nucleotide sequences with IMGT/GENE-DB human TR gene sequences. Using the TCRdist pipeline, a later analysis assigned CDR3 sequences along with most-parsimonious VDJ recombination scenarios. In a later analysis, each TCR beta chain was defined by its CDR3 amino acid sequence together with its V-gene family, and reads without a unique V-gene family were excluded. In a later analysis, a few hundred highly shared, low-generation-probability nucleotide sequences were removed to address suspected cross-contamination and a sequencing artifact. A later analysis calculated a clonal expansion index for each public chain from normalized within-repertoire ranks of inferred template counts. In a later analysis, generation probabilities were computed with a VDJ recombination model fitted to out-of-frame rearrangements, and the resulting probabilities were checked against IGoR. Hypergeometric tests were used in a later analysis to score TCR-TCR, TCR-HLA and TCR-CMV co-occurrence, with a repertoire-size bias correction applied to the TCR pairs. False discovery rates were estimated in a later analysis by permuting HLA or CMV assignments 20 times. In a later analysis, co-occurring TCRs were grouped using DBSCAN, and TCRdist sequence similarity was added for clustering within HLA-allele-positive subsets. Repertoires with fewer than 30,000 or more than 120,000 public chains were left out of co-occurrence clustering, as were about 5 repertoires with anomalous nucleotide sharing. This is the immuneACCESS table as TCRdb keeps it, with only in-frame sequences that have V and J called. A part of the clones is gone; compared with another copy, unresolved V genes explain less than half, and the rest is unexplained. The DNA gave D and trimming, while V, J and clone size come from that table. This sample lists about 140,000 clones; 82% were detected once. 1.5% to 2.5% of the sample belongs to the ten largest clones.

The cohort was made up of 666 healthy bone marrow donors. At the time of sampling, all cohort members were nominally healthy, though unrecorded immune exposures were likely present. The donor tested CMV seronegative, placing the donor among the approximately 360 seronegative members of the cohort. Every donor gave a peripheral blood sample, and the peripheral blood mononuclear cells from that sample were used for TCR beta sequencing. Genomic DNA extraction from the blood cell samples was performed with the Qiagen DNeasy Blood Extraction Kit. The data stem from a study of cytomegalovirus exposure and HLA in healthy donors (TCRdb year 2017). Turning to the overall study: An earlier analysis of 587 of the donors reported over 250 Gb of sequence data and 95 million to 130 million unique TCR beta sequences obtained from about 179 million T cells. Approximately 310 gigabases of sequencing data and around 85 million unique TCR sequences made up an early release that covered 640 HLA-typed donors. The genetic ancestry cluster associated with self-reported Caucasian donors included over 65% of the roughly 360 genotyped donors. The study aimed to test whether cataloging public T cell receptors could reveal signatures of past pathogen exposure. The study used immunosequencing to profile the T cell repertoires of 670 or so subjects and linked those repertoires to cytomegalovirus serostatus. A separate validation cohort of roughly 120 different subjects was used in addition to the roughly 700-subject first cohort. High-throughput TCR immunosequencing, statistical association of individual TCRs with disease status, and machine learning were combined to predict cytomegalovirus infection status. To study patterns of TCR occurrence, a later analysis re-analyzed previously published TCR beta repertoires from hundreds of donors and added high-resolution HLA genotyping. Rather than using new phenotypic data, the later analysis identified candidate immune exposures from TCR beta sequences and from how often those sequences occurred across donors. In an earlier analysis of a few hundred of the donors, high-throughput TCR beta sequencing was used to judge whether each TCR beta V gene segment behaved as functional or pseudogenic. Donor age, sex, ethnicity and CMV serostatus were collected together with the repertoire data. A later genetic analysis used genome-wide SNP genotypes for about 60% of the roughly 700 donors, treating that subset as a discovery cohort. Every discovery cohort repertoire had been produced on one sequencing platform. HLA typing covered class I and class II loci at four-digit resolution. The number of typed donors differed by locus: about 620-630 for A, B, C, DRB1 and DQB1; about 520 for DQA1; around 610 for DPA1; and 400 to 480 for DPB1. Five DR-DQ haplotypes were handled as single units for association and clustering, since linkage in the cohort was strong. Among around 400 genotyped donors of the cohort, an average of approximately 250,000 unique TCR beta nucleotide sequences were sequenced per donor, roughly 18% of them non-productive.

V loses 3 bases at its end and J loses 4 bases; junction bases beyond the gene matches: 5. Including the terminal cysteine and phenylalanine, the CDR3 comprises 14 residues. The read is trimmed to its CDR3 DNA, 42 bases read in frame from base 1. The germline V gene supplies CDR1 SGHAT and CDR2 FQNNGV. Overall study outcomes, separate from this receptor: In a later genetic analysis, fewer N-insertions in productive TCRs were reported among donors in an Asian-associated ancestry cluster than the 666-donor mean. The classifier was reported to diagnose cytomegalovirus status with high specificity and sensitivity in both the original cohort and the validation cohort. The authors suggested that the approach could potentially be extended to other disease states and immunological phenotypes. In vitro tests confirmed that a few of the cytomegalovirus-associated TCR beta chains recognize cytomegalovirus antigens. The study gave a list of 150 to 200 TCR beta chains associated with cytomegalovirus. In a later analysis, HLA-associated TCR beta chains were found to be more clonally expanded and to have lower generation probabilities than equally common non-associated chains. The only immune exposure information available for the cohort was CMV serostatus. Across donors, most TCR sequences were observed very rarely, whereas some public TCRs were present in many individuals. According to a later analysis, most CMV-associated TCR beta chains appeared to be HLA-restricted, and the HLA associations seemed to be driven largely by CMV exposure. Specific HLA alleles were associated with roughly 17,000 TCR beta sequences at a false discovery rate of 0.05 in a later analysis. A later analysis found that TCR association rates varied across HLA loci, with DRB1 alleles showing the most associated TCRs and HLA-C alleles the fewest. A further reported finding was that TCR beta sequences accurately predicted the HLA-A and HLA-B alleles for most subjects in the first cohort. The cohort was sequenced for TCR beta chains only, and without alpha or paired-chain data the features that could be detected were limited. In a later genetic analysis, a missense DCLRE1C variant was associated with V-gene and J-gene trimming of TCR beta chains, and the association was replicated in an independent cohort. The earlier analysis of some 540 of the donors excluded some 15 rarely observed V segments, including chromosome 9 orphons, because counts were too low. A group of highly shared sequence variants was considered likely to be a technical artifact of the sequencing pipeline. Linkage disequilibrium might explain the correlated functional status among segregating V segments, but an unknown experimental factor could not be excluded. In an earlier analysis of about 600 of the donors, most TCR beta V segments appeared in productive rearrangements about 87% or about 30% of the time, broadly matching IMGT annotations. Sequencing depth was assumed to be roughly uniform across donors in the presence/absence analyses, though that assumption may not hold. Some IMGT-functional V segments, including TRBV6-2 and TRBV6-3, could not be told apart with the 87-base-pair reads, so those segments were excluded. Strong co-occurrence of HLA alleles, especially DR and DQ, made assigning TCR associations to individual alleles difficult. Several of the top co-occurrence clusters appeared to be linked to parvovirus B19, influenza, CMV and Epstein-Barr virus, according to a later analysis. Because HLA typing was unavailable for some donors at each locus, only the typed subset was used in association tests.

The clonotype comes from a woman aged 35 to 49 in good health and CMV-seronegative. The chain was built from TRBV11-2 and TRBJ2-7, with TRBD2 matching 8 junction bases. The sample taken for sequencing was PBMCs. DNA sequence: TGTGCCAGCAGCTTCGGGGGGGTAGGGTACGAGCAGTACTTC. It encodes CASSFGGVGYEQYF.